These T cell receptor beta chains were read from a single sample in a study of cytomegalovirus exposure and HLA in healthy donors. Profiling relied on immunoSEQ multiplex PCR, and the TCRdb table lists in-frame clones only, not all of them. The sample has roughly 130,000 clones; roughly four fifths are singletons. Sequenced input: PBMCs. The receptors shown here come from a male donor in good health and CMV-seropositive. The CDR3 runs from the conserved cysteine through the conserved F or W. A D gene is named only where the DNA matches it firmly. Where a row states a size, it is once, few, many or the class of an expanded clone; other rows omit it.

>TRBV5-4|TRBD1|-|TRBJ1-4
CASSPNGAGGFSEKLFF
TGTGCCAGCAGCCCGAACGGCGCAGGGGGCTTTAGTGAAAAACTGTTTTTT
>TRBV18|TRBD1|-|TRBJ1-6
CASSTRRDRVSPLHF
TGTGCCAGCTCAACCCGCCGGGACAGGGTCTCCCCCCTCCACTTT
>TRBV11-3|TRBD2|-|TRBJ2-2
CASSSTRTSGSTRSGELFF
TGTGCCAGCAGCTCCACCCGGACTAGCGGGAGTACGAGATCCGGGGAGCTGTTTTTT
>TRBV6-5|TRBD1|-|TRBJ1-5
CASSSTGDEGQPQHF
TGTGCCAGCAGCAGCACAGGGGACGAGGGTCAGCCCCAGCATTTT
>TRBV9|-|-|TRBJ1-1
CASSAMTGVEAFF
TGTGCCAGCAGTGCCATGACAGGAGTTGAAGCTTTCTTT
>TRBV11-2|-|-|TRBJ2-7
CASSFEAGNSYEQYF
TGTGCCAGCAGCTTTGAGGCGGGGAACTCCTACGAGCAGTACTTC
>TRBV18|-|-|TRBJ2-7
CASSPPSSYEQYF
TGTGCCAGCTCACCCCCTAGCTCCTACGAGCAGTACTTC
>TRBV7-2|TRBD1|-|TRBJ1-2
CASSPLYRGGGYTF
TGTGCCAGCAGCCCTTTGTACAGGGGGGGAGGCTACACCTTC
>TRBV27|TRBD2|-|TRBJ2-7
CASSPFATSVSYEQYF
TGTGCCAGCAGTCCCTTCGCGACTAGCGTGTCCTACGAGCAGTACTTC
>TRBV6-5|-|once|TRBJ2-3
CASTSPALEDTQYF
TGTGCCAGCACATCTCCTGCCCTCGAGGATACGCAGTATTTT
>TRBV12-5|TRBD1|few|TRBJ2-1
CASGLVEGTVTHEQFF
TGTGCTAGTGGTTTGGTCGAGGGGACAGTAACCCATGAGCAGTTCTTC
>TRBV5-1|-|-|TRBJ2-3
CASSRRAADTQYF
TGCGCCAGCAGCCGCAGGGCAGCAGATACGCAGTATTTT
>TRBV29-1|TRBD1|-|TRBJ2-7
CSIEGRWGDRTYEQYF
TGCAGCATTGAAGGGCGGTGGGGGGACAGGACCTACGAGCAGTACTTC
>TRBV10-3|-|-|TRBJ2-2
CAISESSQGYTGELFF
TGTGCCATCAGTGAGTCCTCACAGGGTTACACCGGGGAGCTGTTTTTT
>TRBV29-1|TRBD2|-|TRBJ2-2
CSVEEGSGSTGELFF
TGCAGCGTTGAAGAGGGCAGCGGGAGTACCGGGGAGCTGTTTTTT
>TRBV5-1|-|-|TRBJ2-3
CASSLLDRSSTDTQYF
TGCGCCAGCAGCTTACTTGACAGGTCTAGCACAGATACGCAGTATTTT
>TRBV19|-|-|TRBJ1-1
CASTPSHRVGTEAFF
TGTGCCAGTACCCCCAGCCACAGGGTGGGGACTGAAGCTTTCTTT
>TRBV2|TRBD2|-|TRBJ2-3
CASSAGLAVRTDTQYF
TGTGCCAGCAGTGCGGGACTAGCGGTACGCACAGATACGCAGTATTTT
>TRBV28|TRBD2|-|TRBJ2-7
CASSFSTSGGGYEQYF
TGTGCCAGCAGTTTCTCGACTAGCGGGGGAGGGTACGAGCAGTACTTC
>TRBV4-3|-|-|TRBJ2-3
CASSQSGQRTTDTQYF
TGCGCCAGCAGCCAATCCGGACAGCGTACCACAGATACGCAGTATTTT
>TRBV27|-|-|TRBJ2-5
CASSSLRDSEETQYF
TGTGCCAGCAGTTCCCTTCGCGATAGCGAAGAGACCCAGTACTTC
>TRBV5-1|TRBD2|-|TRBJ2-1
CASSLSGTTYGEQFF
TGCGCCAGCAGCTTGTCCGGGACTACCTACGGTGAGCAGTTCTTC
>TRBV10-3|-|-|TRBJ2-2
CANRRDTGELFF
TGTGCCAACCGGCGGGACACCGGGGAGCTGTTTTTT